This T cell receptor beta chain was observed in a study of T cells after yellow fever vaccination. Whole-study findings and limits: Some clonotypes, a small share, were shared between CD4 and CD8 compartments. It was the secondary response that reached its peak faster, day 5 versus 15, but it was weaker. Post-booster samples contained most primary-vaccination clones (about 95% CD4, 70% to 90% CD8).

Germline lookup yields CDR1 SEHNR and CDR2 FQNEAQ (reference sequence). V gave up 2 bases and J gave up 7 bases, with 5 bases separating them. The CDR3 is 11 amino acids. Using its own MiXCR run on the 5' RACE reads, TCRdb lists one record per CDR3 protein. The repertoire consists of 450,000 to 550,000 distinct CDR3 sequences, with 20% to 25% occurring once and the leading ten covering about 15%. This clonotype was found a few times. The antigen is undetermined. The chain joins TRBV7-9 to TRBJ1-1; D unresolved. The clonotype originates from a man aged 18 to 35 who received the YFV17D yellow fever vaccine. The sample here was PBMCs, taken around 3 weeks after the first yellow fever vaccination. The CDR3 spells CASSLTNEAFF. Written as DNA, the CDR3 is TGTGCCAGCAGCTTAACGAATGAAGCTTTCTTT.